This T cell receptor beta chain comes out of a study of cytomegalovirus exposure and HLA in healthy donors. Study overall: Unique TCRs from HLA-typed donors, 80 million to 100 million of them, were held in an early data release.

Study results and caveats: Most TCRs appeared rarely, but some public TCRs recurred in many donors.

The donors gave bone marrow, and they were healthy. This CDR3 contains 18 residues. After removal of 0 bases from V and 5 bases from J, the junction contained 13 bases not matched to a gene. CDR1 is SGHAT and CDR2 is FQNNGV in the germline V gene. Primers: 60 Vbeta forward and 13 Jbeta reverse. Method: immunoSEQ multiplex PCR; TCRdb's copy keeps in-frame clones and lacks some. This sample has around 92,000 clones, with over 80% found just once. With respect to this clone: Antigen unknown.

The sequenced sample was PBMCs. This TCR was recovered from a female donor in good health and CMV-seropositive. V and J are TRBV11-2 and TRBJ2-7, with TRBD1 identical over 10 bases. CDR3 amino acids: CASSLDPGSWDRGHEQYF. The CDR3 bases are TGTGCCAGCAGCTTAGATCCCGGTTCGTGGGACAGGGGCCACGAGCAGTACTTC.